This paragraph covers one T cell receptor (beta chain) sequence. This clone's antigen is unknown. Qualities for individual bases were not recorded, and no much larger clone is one base off. This sample was included in a study of beta chain features in type 1 diabetes (dated by TCRdb to about 2018). Some background on the complete study: Patients and healthy donors did not differ in mean age, gender distribution, total cell number or subset yield. Regulatory and stem cell-like memory subsets were obtained from only 8 patients and about eight healthy donors, while naive and central memory subsets were obtained from all 30 or so donors. The study compared TCRB repertoires of sorted circulating CD4+ T cell subsets between recently diagnosed type 1 diabetes patients and matched healthy donors. A total of approximately 110,000,000 sorted cells were examined across all samples, and a strong correlation was observed between cell number per subset and RNA yield. Here is what the overall study found, with its caveats: Shorter templates might have been favored by PCR, but patient and control samples were amplified and corrected together, so both groups would have been affected equally by any skew. At VDJ recombination sites, patients with type 1 diabetes made fewer insertions and deleted more nucleotides, a pattern implying thymic rearrangement abnormalities. A moderate but significant shortening of TCRB CDR3 length was observed in type 1 diabetes patients in all four CD4+ subsets. Naive, central memory and regulatory TCRB repertoires appeared to be more alike among patients than among healthy donors. Because cDNA was sequenced instead of genomic DNA, activated cells with high expression could be over-represented, although the groups did not differ in activation or CD3 levels. Only small numbers of individuals were included in the HLA sub-analyses, which left unresolved whether HLA type had any influence on TCRB rearrangement.

Measured from the cysteine to the phenylalanine, the CDR3 is 12 residues long. Just the 36-base CDR3 DNA is kept, in frame starting at base 1. CDR1 MDHEN and CDR2 SYDVKM are derived from the germline V gene. Deletion took 6 bases off V and 2 bases off J, with a span of 4 bases between the germline ends. Each donor gave one peripheral blood draw, averaging around 120 mL, which was collected into heparinised tubes. A BD FACSAria II was used to sort naive, central memory, regulatory and stem cell-like memory CD4+ T cells with a panel that included CD45RO, CCR7, CD25, CD127, CD95 and CD27. A purity above 95% was achieved for all sorted populations. Right away, PBMCs were isolated by Lymphoprep density gradient centrifugation and were stained directly, with no culture step. So that batch effects would be minimized, each experiment stained and sorted samples in pairs, pairing one healthy donor with one patient.

The High Capacity cDNA Reverse Transcription Kit was used to reverse transcribe all of the isolated RNA, meaning that expressed TCRB transcripts were what got sequenced. Naive, central memory and regulatory T cell samples underwent deep immunoSEQ sequencing, averaging about 3.57 million total reads per sample. Sorted cells were lysed in RLT buffer, and RNA was extracted using DNase-treated RNeasy Micro or Mini kits according to cell number. Each cell subset was processed separately to prevent cross-contamination, with patient and healthy donor samples processed together. Using the immunoSEQ multiplex PCR, TCRB sequences were amplified from cDNA into 87-bp fragments spanning the CDR3 region. Amplicons were sequenced on the Illumina HiSeq platform. As for the authors' bioinformatics: PCR bias was corrected computationally using synthetic template baselines, and reads within Hamming distance 2 were collapsed, with unmergeable singletons discarded. Reads were aligned against IMGT so that V, D and J genes, CDR3 length and insertions or deletions at six rearrangement sites could be assigned. Within each subset, clonotype counts were normalized to the number of sorted cells before true diversity and Gini coefficients were calculated with the tcR R package. The overlap coefficient, calculated on TCRB nucleotide sequences, was used to measure repertoire sharing. As a proxy for the pre-selection repertoire, out-of-frame TCRB sequences from naive cells were analyzed. In TCRdb, the immuneACCESS table is reduced to in-frame sequences with V and J assigned. These tables do not hold every clone; where another copy was compared, an unresolved V gene accounts for under half, and the others remain unexplained. V and J calls and clone size come straight from that table; D and trimming were deduced from the DNA. The sample data list under 400,000 clones, and 10% to 15% of these were observed just once. In total, the top ten clones hold around 0.015% of the sample.

This receptor chain uses TRBV28 and TRBJ2-2; the D gene cannot be resolved reliably. The TCR comes from a man aged 18 to 29 in good health. The sample consisted of naive CD4+ T cells from blood. The sample's cell subset or site, from its label and the paper: true naive CD4+ T cells. The CDR3 sequence is CASRTNTGELFF. In nucleotide form, the sequence is TGTGCCAGCAGAACTAACACCGGGGAGCTGTTTTTT.